These 13 T cell receptor beta chains were sequenced from one sample in a study of blood T cell repertoires in COVID-19. Assay used: immunoSEQ multiplex PCR; TCRdb lists only in-frame clones, some missing. The table lists roughly 230,000 clones, 90% of them singletons, with approximately 2.1% in the top ten. The sequenced sample was peripheral blood. These receptors came from a woman aged 60-75 years with COVID-19, enrolled during active disease.

This clone was picked up one time. The chain couples TRBV6-6 to TRBJ1-4, with 8 bases lining up with TRBD1. J gave up 5 bases and V 2 bases, and 1 base lay outside the gene matches. This CDR3 is built from 14 residues. CDR1 is MNHNY, CDR2 SVGAGI, per germline (reference sequence). CDR3 residues: CASSYRTGNEKLFF. The CDR3 region has the DNA TGTGCCAGCAGTTACAGGACAGGGAATGAAAAACTGTTTTTT.

The chain combines TRBV18 with TRBJ2-1; D perhaps matches TRBD2 (6 bases). The CDR3 is 16 residues long. From germline, CDR1 is KGHSH and CDR2 LQKENI. Trimming pared 3 bases from V and 5 bases from J, leaving 17 bases between. The CDR3 DNA is TGTGCCAGCTCACCTAAGTGGGGCACGGGGGACAATGAGCAGTTCTTC. Its protein product is CASSPKWGTGDNEQFF.

This rearrangement joins TRBV11-3 to TRBJ2-1; TRBD1 matches at 7 bases. CDR1 SGHNT and CDR2 YENEEA come from the germline V gene. The length of the CDR3 is 14 residues. J was trimmed by 1 base and V by 5 bases; bases with no gene match: 2. DNA for the CDR3: TGTGCCAGCAGCCCACAGGGGTCCTACAATGAGCAGTTCTTC. Translating gives CASSPQGSYNEQFF. Combining the CDR3 with reference TRBV11-3 and TRBJ2-1 gives the whole variable domain EAGVVQSPRYKIIEKKQPVAFWCNPISGHNTLYWYLQNLGQGPELLIRYENEEAVDDSQLPKDRFSAERLKGVDSTLKIQPAELGDSAVYLCASSPQGSYNEQFFGPGTRLTVL.

The chain is built from TRBV3-1 (or the pseudogene TRBV3-2) and TRBJ2-1, with D possibly being TRBD2 (6 bases). There are 16 residues in the CDR3. The germline CDR1 and CDR2 sequences are LGHDT and YNNKEL (reference sequence). Trimming left V 1 base short and J 4 bases short, with 14 bases between. In DNA form, the CDR3 reads TGTGCCAGCAGCCAAGGGGCCAGCGGGCGGTACAATGAGCAGTTCTTC. The encoded protein is CASSQGASGRYNEQFF.

The genes are TRBV7-9 and TRBJ1-4, with 8 bases lining up with TRBD1. V gave up 5 bases and J gave up 8 bases; unmatched junction bases: 10. This CDR3 contains 15 residues. The germline gives CDR1 SEHNR, CDR2 FQNEAQ (reference sequence). Here the CDR3 reads CASSARTGSEEKLFF. In DNA form, the CDR3 reads TGTGCCAGCAGCGCAAGGACAGGGAGTGAAGAAAAACTGTTTTTT.

The chain carries TRBV25-1 and TRBJ1-2; 7 bases agree with TRBD1. Germline V CDR1 and CDR2: MGHDK, SYGVNS. This CDR3 contains 13 residues. The junction had 8 bases not matched to a gene; V was cut back by 5 bases and J by 8 bases. The CDR3 region is CASSKTGLDGYTF. The CDR3 nucleotides read TGTGCCAGCAGTAAGACAGGGTTGGACGGCTACACCTTC.

The chain links TRBV13 to TRBJ1-3, with a possible D match to TRBD1 (5 bases). Trimming left V 3 bases short and J 2 bases short, with 11 bases between. This CDR3 has 15 amino acids. Germline V gene sequence: CDR1 PRHDT, CDR2 FYEKMQ (reference sequence). CDR3 nucleotides: TGTGCCAGCAGCTTCACGGGGGTCCCTGGAAACACCATATATTTT. This codes for CASSFTGVPGNTIYF.

This chain links TRBV12-5 with TRBJ1-1, with TRBD1 as a possible D gene (5 bases). V lost 3 bases, J lost 6 bases, and 14 bases lay in between. Per the germline V gene, CDR1 is LGHNT and CDR2 is FRNRAP. There are 14 residues in the CDR3. Here the CDR3 reads CASGLGELNAEAFF. CDR3 DNA sequence: TGTGCTAGTGGTTTAGGGGAACTCAACGCTGAAGCTTTCTTT.

The V call is TRBV15, the J call TRBJ2-7, with 7 nucleotides matching TRBD1. The CDR3 has 14 amino acids. From germline, CDR1 is LNHNV and CDR2 YYDKDF (reference sequence). V shed 3 bases, J shed 0 bases, and the junction held 2 bases outside the gene matches. CDR3 DNA: TGTGCCACCAGCAGGGGACAGAACTCCTACGAGCAGTACTTC. This translates into CATSRGQNSYEQYF.

The rearrangement uses TRBV27 and TRBJ1-1; D may be TRBD1 (5 bases). From germline, CDR1 is MNHEY and CDR2 SMNVEV (reference sequence). This CDR3 contains 15 residues. Trimming removed 7 bases from V and 0 bases from J, with 15 bases in between. The chain's CDR3 is CASTLGAGLNTEAFF. The CDR3 DNA reads TGTGCCAGCACCCTTGGGGCGGGACTGAACACTGAAGCTTTCTTT.

The V call is TRBV19, the J call TRBJ1-5; possibly TRBD1 for D (5 bases). The V and J ends lost 6 bases and 1 base respectively, with 13 bases between them. CDR3 length: 15 amino acids. Per the germline V gene, CDR1 is LNHDA and CDR2 is SQIVND (reference sequence). This CDR3 is CASRPPGGSNQPQHF. Here the CDR3 DNA reads TGTGCCAGTAGACCTCCGGGGGGGAGCAATCAGCCCCAGCATTTT.

J is TRBJ1-3 and V is TRBV6-2 or TRBV6-3; TRBD1 agrees at 8 bases. V shed 5 bases and J 0 bases; nucleotides not matched to a gene: 9. The CDR3 is made up of 17 amino acids. Germline loops: CDR1 MNHEY, CDR2 SVGEGT. The CDR3 sequence: CASSLRTGQNSGNTIYF. The CDR3 bases are TGTGCCAGCAGTCTCCGGACAGGGCAAAACTCTGGAAACACCATATATTTT.

The chain combines TRBV7-2 with TRBJ2-5; tentatively, D is TRBD1 (5 bases). CDR3 length equals 13 residues. The germline V gene has CDR1 SGHTA and CDR2 FQGNSA. Trimming removed 5 bases at V and 4 bases at J, with 11 bases between. DNA for the CDR3: TGTGCCAGCAGCGAAATTGGGGCAGAGACCCAGTACTTC. Translating it yields CASSEIGAETQYF.